A single sample gave rise to the 30 T cell receptor beta chains below, sequenced in a study of CD8 T cells in ankylosing spondylitis. MiXCR was run by TCRdb on the 5' RACE reads, yielding one entry per CDR3 protein. The table includes roughly 400,000 distinct CDR3 sequences, about 22% detected once. No antigen is known for these receptors. The study, taken as a whole, reports: The study identified a TCR beta motif of eight highly homologous variants that appeared characteristic of ankylosing spondylitis blood.

The specimen sequenced was blood, either unsorted or a sorted T cell fraction (not recorded which). These receptors were obtained from a male donor with ankylosing spondylitis.

The CDR3 protein is CASSLIGDRVRTGGNQPQHF. The CDR3 DNA is TGTGCCAGCAGTTTAATCGGGGACAGGGTTAGGACCGGGGGCAATCAGCCCCAGCATTTT. V usage is TRBV12-3 or TRBV12-4 and J usage is TRBJ1-5; 9 bases are shared with TRBD1. The CDR3 is made up of 20 amino acids. Trimming at V came to 2 bases and at J to 2 bases, leaving 16 bases not matched to a gene.

The chain combines TRBV4-1 with TRBJ1-2; possible D gene TRBD1, 5 bases. The V gene lost 2 bases and the J gene lost 8 bases, with 18 bases spanning the gap. The germline V gene has CDR1 MGHRA and CDR2 YSYEKL. This CDR3 is 15 amino acids long. Written as DNA, the CDR3 is TGCGCCAGCAGCCAACAACAGGAGCTCACGACGGGCTACACCTTC. Translated: CASSQQQELTTGYTF.

The V call is TRBV20-1, the J call TRBJ2-7; TRBD1 aligns across 7 bases. The CDR3 is 14 amino acids. V shed 8 bases, J shed 0 bases, and the junction held 10 bases outside the gene matches. Germline lookup yields CDR1 DFQATT and CDR2 SNEGSKA (reference sequence). CDR3 bases: TGCAGTCCAGCCCACAACAGGGGCTCCTACGAGCAGTACTTC. Its translation: CSPAHNRGSYEQYF.

The V and J genes are TRBV7-2 and TRBJ2-1; 7 nucleotides match TRBD2. The CDR3 sequence is 14 residues long. V was clipped by 6 bases and J by 7 bases; unmatched bases: 9. Germline V gene data show CDR1 as SGHTA and CDR2 as FQGNSA. The CDR3 nucleotides are TGTGCCAGCAGAGCGGGACTCGCGAGGAATGAGCAGTTCTTC. This translates into CASRAGLARNEQFF.

This clonotype came up a few times. The V gene is TRBV7-9, the J gene TRBJ2-3; D remains ambiguous. The CDR3 totals 14 residues. V lost 2 bases to trimming and J lost 1 base, with 7 bases between them. Germline V gene sequence: CDR1 SEHNR, CDR2 FQNEAQ (reference sequence). The CDR3 loop reads CASSLRVGTDTQYF. In DNA, the CDR3 is TGTGCCAGCAGCTTACGGGTGGGCACAGATACGCAGTATTTT.

This rearrangement joins TRBV2 to TRBJ2-1, with D maybe TRBD2 (5 bases). The CDR3 extends over 12 amino acids. Germline V gene data show CDR1 as SNHLY and CDR2 as FYNNEI. Trimming left V 8 bases short and J 7 bases short, with 12 bases between. In nucleotides, the CDR3 is TGTGCCAGCGTCAGAGGGTGGAATGAGCAGTTCTTC. Protein product: CASVRGWNEQFF.

This rearrangement joins TRBV20-1 to TRBJ2-3, with 8 bases that match TRBD2. Germline trimming cut 3 bases from V and 6 bases from J; bases unmatched to any gene: 11. CDR1 is DFQATT and CDR2 is SNEGSKA in the germline V gene (reference sequence). The CDR3 runs 15 residues. CDR3 sequence: CSASGFSGTWDTQYF. Written as DNA, the CDR3 is TGCAGTGCTAGTGGTTTTAGCGGGACCTGGGATACGCAGTATTTT.

The CDR3: CASSLGGQAGQETQYF. The CDR3 DNA reads as TGTGCCAGCAGCTTAGGGGGGCAGGCGGGTCAAGAGACCCAGTACTTC. The chain employs TRBV11-3 and TRBJ2-5, with a tentative D call TRBD1 (6 bases). V was cut by 1 base and J by 2 bases, with 14 bases left in between. Germline V lookup: CDR1 SGHNT, CDR2 YENEEA. CDR3 length equals 16 residues.

This clonotype has more than one count but fewer than ten. The chain joins TRBV4-1 to TRBJ2-1, with D unresolved. CDR3 length: 14 residues. V lost 1 base and J 5 bases, leaving 9 bases between the germline ends. CDR1 and CDR2 from the germline V gene are MGHRA and YSYEKL. The CDR3 bases are TGCGCCAGCAGCCAAGTAAATTTCAACAATGAGCAGTTCTTC. Translation: CASSQVNFNNEQFF.

Ten or more counts support this clonotype. The gene calls are TRBV4-1 and TRBJ1-5; D gene ambiguous. This CDR3 has 16 amino acids. Trimming removed 0 bases from V and 2 bases from J, with 11 bases in between. The germline V gene encodes CDR1 MGHRA and CDR2 YSYEKL. This CDR3 is CASSQDGGLGNQPQHF. CDR3 in DNA: TGCGCCAGCAGCCAAGATGGTGGTTTAGGCAATCAGCCCCAGCATTTT.

The V and J genes are TRBV7-8 and TRBJ2-3; 7 bases align to TRBD1. The CDR3 totals 16 residues. V dropped 5 bases and J dropped 4; count of bases not matched to a gene: 12. Germline V gives CDR1 SGHVS, CDR2 FQNEAQ. As DNA, the CDR3 is TGTGCCAGCAGCACACTTTTAGGGGGCCCGGCAGATACGCAGTATTTT. Amino acids: CASSTLLGGPADTQYF. Variable domain in full (rest from reference TRBV7-8 and TRBJ2-3): GAGVSQSPRYKVAKRGQDVALRCDPISGHVSLFWYQQALGQGPEFLTYFQNEAQLDKSGLPSDRFFAERPEGSVSTLKIQRTQQEDSAVYLCASSTLLGGPADTQYFGPGTRLTVL.

This clonotype has just a few counts. J is TRBJ1-6 and V is TRBV12-3 or TRBV12-4; a weak D match, TRBD1 (6 bases). The CDR3 is 14 residues long. V was clipped by 2 bases and J by 9 bases, with 11 bases between them. For the CDR3, the DNA is TGTGCCAGCAGTTTATCAGGGGTTGTTTCACCCCTCCACTTT. Translated, it gives CASSLSGVVSPLHF.

This chain links TRBV20-1 with TRBJ2-5; 8 bases align to TRBD1. The germline CDR1 and CDR2 sequences are DFQATT and SNEGSKA (reference sequence). This CDR3 is built from 15 residues. Trimming at V came to 6 bases and at J to 5 bases, leaving 14 bases not matched to a gene. Written as DNA, the CDR3 is TGCAGTGCGGGGACAGGATCCCGTCTTCGGGAGACCCAGTACTTC. This gives the protein CSAGTGSRLRETQYF.

This chain uses TRBV29-1 with TRBJ2-7; TRBD2 agrees at 12 bases. The CDR3 is made up of 14 amino acids. The V gene end was trimmed by 6 bases and the J gene end by 5 bases; junction bases not matched to a gene: 8. CDR1 and CDR2 (germline): SQVTM, ANQGSEA. Here the CDR3 DNA reads TGCAGCGTCCAAGCGCTAGCGGGAGGGAACGAGCAGTACTTC. Encoded protein: CSVQALAGGNEQYF.

This chain joins TRBV20-1 and TRBJ2-7; 14 nucleotides line up with TRBD2. Germline V lookup: CDR1 DFQATT, CDR2 SNEGSKA (reference sequence). The CDR3 covers 15 residues. With 5 bases clipped from V and 3 bases from J, the junction kept 6 bases outside the gene matches. The CDR3 spells CSADPGLAGDYEQYF. The DNA for the CDR3 is TGCAGTGCTGATCCGGGACTAGCGGGAGACTACGAGCAGTACTTC.

This clonotype was recorded at least ten times. The chain combines TRBV14 with TRBJ2-2; 7 bases match TRBD2. The V gene end was trimmed by 3 bases and the J gene end by 6 bases; junction bases not matched to a gene: 10. CDR1 SGHDN and CDR2 FVKESK come from the germline V gene. This CDR3 contains 16 residues. CDR3: CASSHTGRRVAGELFF. Here the CDR3 DNA reads TGTGCCAGCAGCCATACCGGGAGGAGGGTCGCCGGGGAGCTGTTTTTT.

This clonotype was picked up a small number of times. J is TRBJ1-2 and V is TRBV9; D is uncertain. The germline V gene encodes CDR1 SGDLS and CDR2 YYNGEE. This CDR3 is 12 amino acids long. Deletions cut 2 bases from V and 6 bases from J, with 8 bases between. In DNA, the CDR3 is TGTGCCAGCAGCGTGGGGTTCCATGGCTACACCTTC. It encodes CASSVGFHGYTF. The full variable domain, with the rest looked up from reference TRBV9 and TRBJ1-2, is DSGVTQTPKHLITATGQRVTLRCSPRSGDLSVYWYQQSLDQGLQFLIQYYNGEERAKGNILERFSAQQFPDLHSELNLSSLELGDSALYFCASSVGFHGYTFGSGTRLTVV.

This clonotype was detected ten times or more. V and J are TRBV18 and TRBJ2-7; 12 nucleotides agree with TRBD1. This CDR3 is 13 amino acids long. From germline, CDR1 is KGHSH and CDR2 LQKENI. J was trimmed by 6 bases and V by 8 bases; bases with no gene match: 5. The CDR3 DNA reads as TGTGCCAGCAGCCCGGGACAGGGGGCCGAGCAGTACTTC. Translating gives CASSPGQGAEQYF. Supplemented by reference TRBV18 and TRBJ2-7, the full variable domain reads NAGVMQNPRHLVRRRGQEARLRCSPMKGHSHVYWYRQLPEEGLKFMVYLQKENIIDESGMPKERFSAEFPKEGPSILRIQQVVRGDSAAYFCASSPGQGAEQYFGPGTRLTVT.

This sequence joins TRBV5-4 and TRBJ2-3; D is perhaps TRBD1 or TRBD2 (5 bases each). The CDR3 extends over 12 amino acids. The V gene lost 10 bases and the J gene lost 0 bases, with 9 bases spanning the gap. Germline loops: CDR1 SGHNT, CDR2 YYREEE (reference sequence). The DNA for the CDR3 is TGTGCCGCCCGGGACAGCACAGATACGCAGTATTTT. This codes for CAARDSTDTQYF.

This clonotype turned up a few times. The rearrangement links TRBV12-3 or TRBV12-4 to TRBJ2-3; D is uncertain. The CDR3 runs to 14 residues. V was pared by 0 bases and J by 4 bases, with 8 bases between. The CDR3 DNA reads as TGTGCCAGCAGTTTAGCGCCCAGTGCAGATACGCAGTATTTT. Translation: CASSLAPSADTQYF.

This chain joins TRBV27 and TRBJ2-5; D is uncertain. The germline V gene has CDR1 MNHEY and CDR2 SMNVEV (reference sequence). Trimming cost V 6 bases and J 4 bases, with 21 bases left between them. CDR3 length: 16 amino acids. The CDR3 protein is CASSKYPGLNGETQYF. In DNA form, the CDR3 reads TGTGCCAGCAGCAAATACCCGGGCCTAAACGGAGAGACCCAGTACTTC.

This clonotype was seen only a few times. The chain uses TRBV28 and TRBJ2-5; TRBD1 matches at 10 bases. Germline lookup yields CDR1 MDHEN and CDR2 SYDVKM. After removal of 6 bases from V and 2 bases from J, the junction contained 9 bases not matched to a gene. The CDR3 runs 16 residues. The CDR3 region is CASSSSGQGTQETQYF. In nucleotides, the CDR3 is TGTGCCAGCAGCTCCTCGGGACAGGGGACTCAAGAGACCCAGTACTTC.

Only a few counts were recorded for this clonotype. CDR3: CASSPGLAGYQETQYF. CDR3 coding DNA: TGTGCCAGCAGTCCAGGACTAGCTGGGTACCAAGAGACCCAGTACTTC. The V call is TRBV12-3 or TRBV12-4, the J call TRBJ2-5, with 8 bases fitting TRBD2. The V and J ends lost 5 bases and 0 bases, in that order; junction bases with no gene match: 8. This CDR3 has 16 residues.

This clonotype was observed a handful of times. This chain connects TRBV4-3 to TRBJ2-1; no definite D call. The V and J ends lost 1 base and 1 base respectively, with 2 bases between them. Germline values: CDR1 LGHNA, CDR2 YSLEER. This CDR3 region has 13 residues. The CDR3 DNA sequence: TGCGCCAGCAGCCAAGTGTCCTACAATGAGCAGTTCTTC. The encoded protein is CASSQVSYNEQFF.

The chain combines TRBV4-1 with TRBJ2-2, with TRBD2 matching over 14 bases. Germline CDR1 is MGHRA and CDR2 is YSYEKL. V lost 2 bases and J lost 6; bases outside the gene matches: 11. This CDR3 spans 19 amino acids. DNA of the CDR3: TGCGCCAGCAGCCAATCCCCGGGACTAGCGGGAGTAGGGGCCGGGGAGCTGTTTTTT. It codes for CASSQSPGLAGVGAGELFF.

This sequence joins TRBV7-3 and TRBJ2-1, with D perhaps matching TRBD1 or TRBD2 (5 bases each). From germline, CDR1 is SGHTA and CDR2 FQGTGA. V dropped 4 bases and J dropped 6 bases, with 10 bases sitting between them. CDR3 length: 13 residues. This CDR3 is CASSSPGGNEQFF. In DNA, the CDR3 is TGTGCCAGCAGCTCCCCTGGGGGCAATGAGCAGTTCTTC.

This clonotype came up a few times. The chain carries TRBV14 and TRBJ2-1, with 10 nucleotides matching TRBD1. The V gene's germline CDR1 is SGHDN and CDR2 FVKESK. V was clipped by 2 bases and J by 2 bases; unmatched bases: 3. The CDR3 contains 16 residues. The CDR3 sequence: CASSQMGQGPYNEQFF. The CDR3 region has the DNA TGTGCCAGCAGCCAAATGGGACAGGGGCCCTACAATGAGCAGTTCTTC.

This clonotype has more than one count but fewer than ten. The chain has TRBV5-1 and TRBJ2-5; D not certain. V was cut by 6 bases and J by 0 bases, with 12 bases left in between. The germline V gene has CDR1 SGHRS and CDR2 YFSETQ. This CDR3 has 14 amino acids. CDR3 DNA sequence: TGCGCCAGCACTATCCAGCATCACCAAGAGACCCAGTACTTC. It specifies CASTIQHHQETQYF.

This clonotype was detected only a few times. CDR3 amino acids: CSASGQGTDTQYF. CDR3 in DNA: TGCAGTGCTAGCGGACAGGGAACAGATACGCAGTATTTT. This sequence joins TRBV20-1 and TRBJ2-3, with 8 positions matching TRBD1. Looked up from germline, CDR1 is DFQATT and CDR2 is SNEGSKA (reference sequence). The V and J ends lost 3 bases and 3 bases, in that order; junction bases with no gene match: 2. CDR3 length: 13 amino acids.

This clonotype was found a few times. This rearrangement joins TRBV9 to TRBJ1-5; D ambiguous. The V end was cut by 3 bases, the J end by 2 bases, with 9 bases between. The V gene's germline CDR1 is SGDLS and CDR2 YYNGEE. There are 14 residues in the CDR3. The chain's CDR3 is CASSALAGNQPQHF. Written as DNA, the CDR3 is TGTGCCAGCAGCGCCCTGGCCGGCAATCAGCCCCAGCATTTT.